This is a list of T cell receptor beta chains from one sample in a study of blood T cells in healthy people across ages. Each CDR3 protein is one row after TCRdb ran MiXCR on the 5' RACE reads. The sample lists 1.5 million to 2 million distinct CDR3 sequences, less than 50% occurring once. The sequencing input was blood. These receptors were taken from a woman aged 40 to 50 in good health. Both conserved end residues are part of each CDR3. The D gene is left open where the match is weak. Clone size appears in some rows only: once, few, many, or a class for an expanded clone.

V gene: TRBV5-5
D gene: .
clone size: .
J gene: TRBJ1-6
CDR3 DNA: TGTGCCAGCAGCTTGGTCAGGACCCCAGGGGCACCCCTCCACTTT
CDR3 protein: CASSLVRTPGAPLHF

V gene: TRBV25-1
D gene: .
clone size: .
J gene: TRBJ2-3
CDR3 DNA: TGTGCCACCCAGGGACCGCTCCTAACGGATACGCAGTATTTT
CDR3 protein: CATQGPLLTDTQYF

V gene: TRBV12-3/TRBV12-4
D gene: .
clone size: few
J gene: TRBJ1-6
CDR3 DNA: TGTGCCAGCAGTTTAGCATCTGGACCAAATTCACCCCTCCACTTT
CDR3 protein: CASSLASGPNSPLHF

V gene: TRBV28
D gene: TRBD1
clone size: .
J gene: TRBJ2-1
CDR3 DNA: TGTGCCAGCAACCGCCCGGGACAGGGCTACAATGAGCAGTTCTTC
CDR3 protein: CASNRPGQGYNEQFF

V gene: TRBV14
D gene: .
clone size: .
J gene: TRBJ1-2
CDR3 DNA: TGTGCCAGCAGCCAAAGGACAGCGGGCGTCGGTGGCTACACCTTC
CDR3 protein: CASSQRTAGVGGYTF

V gene: TRBV9
D gene: .
clone size: .
J gene: TRBJ2-5
CDR3 DNA: TGTGCCAGCTCCTTTACCGGGAATTCGAAAGAGACCCAGTACTTC
CDR3 protein: CASSFTGNSKETQYF

V gene: TRBV4-3
D gene: TRBD1
clone size: few
J gene: TRBJ2-4
CDR3 DNA: TGCGCCAGCAGCCAAGAGGACAGGGGTAACATTCAGTACTTC
CDR3 protein: CASSQEDRGNIQYF

V gene: TRBV2
D gene: .
clone size: .
J gene: TRBJ2-7
CDR3 DNA: TGTGCCAGCAGTGAGTTGTATTCAGGGGATTGGTACTTC
CDR3 protein: CASSELYSGDWYF

V gene: TRBV10-2
D gene: .
clone size: .
J gene: TRBJ2-7
CDR3 DNA: TGCGCCAGCGCCGACAGCTCCTACGAGCAGTACTTC
CDR3 protein: CASADSSYEQYF

V gene: TRBV6-6
D gene: TRBD2
clone size: .
J gene: TRBJ2-4
CDR3 DNA: TGTGCCAGCACCAACCCGACTAGCGGGGGGGCCAACATTCAGTACTTC
CDR3 protein: CASTNPTSGGANIQYF

V gene: TRBV20-1
D gene: TRBD1
clone size: few
J gene: TRBJ2-7
CDR3 DNA: TGCAGTGCACCCGGGACAGGCACCTACGAGCAGTACTTC
CDR3 protein: CSAPGTGTYEQYF

V gene: TRBV13
D gene: .
clone size: .
J gene: TRBJ2-3
CDR3 DNA: TGTGCCAGCAGCCTGGGTCAGACAGGACACGCAGATACGCAGTATTTT
CDR3 protein: CASSLGQTGHADTQYF

V gene: TRBV12-3/TRBV12-4
D gene: .
clone size: few
J gene: TRBJ2-7
CDR3 DNA: TGTGCCAGCAGGAAAGACTCCCTCTCCTACGAGCAGTACTTC
CDR3 protein: CASRKDSLSYEQYF

V gene: TRBV4-3
D gene: .
clone size: few
J gene: TRBJ2-6
CDR3 DNA: TGCGCCAGCAGCACAGATACCGGCTCTGGGGCCAACGTCCTGACTTTC
CDR3 protein: CASSTDTGSGANVLTF

V gene: TRBV7-2
D gene: TRBD1
clone size: .
J gene: TRBJ2-5
CDR3 DNA: TGTGCCAGCAGCCCAGGGACAGGGGGAGGACAAGAGACCCAGTACTTC
CDR3 protein: CASSPGTGGGQETQYF

V gene: TRBV7-2
D gene: TRBD2
clone size: few
J gene: TRBJ2-1
CDR3 DNA: TGTGCCAGCAGCCCAAGGGCCGCTAGCGGGGGGGCCGATGAGCAGTTCTTC
CDR3 protein: CASSPRAASGGADEQFF

V gene: TRBV24-1
D gene: TRBD2
clone size: .
J gene: TRBJ2-5
CDR3 DNA: TGTGCCACCAGTGACACGGGGAGGGAAGAGACCCAGTACTTC
CDR3 protein: CATSDTGREETQYF

V gene: TRBV6-2/TRBV6-3
D gene: .
clone size: few
J gene: TRBJ2-7
CDR3 DNA: TGTGCCAGCTCTACGGCAGGAGCTTGGAACTACGAGCAGTACTTC
CDR3 protein: CASSTAGAWNYEQYF

V gene: TRBV27
D gene: TRBD1
clone size: once
J gene: TRBJ1-5
CDR3 DNA: TGTGCCAGCAGTGCCTTTTGGACAGGGGATAGCAATCAGCCCCAGCATTTT
CDR3 protein: CASSAFWTGDSNQPQHF

V gene: TRBV7-9
D gene: .
clone size: .
J gene: TRBJ2-2
CDR3 DNA: TGTGCCAGCAGCTTGGCGGGACCGGCCGGGGAGCTGTTTTTT
CDR3 protein: CASSLAGPAGELFF

V gene: TRBV14
D gene: .
clone size: few
J gene: TRBJ2-7
CDR3 DNA: TGTGCCAGCAGCCAAGTCTGGGGTCTGGAGCAGTACTTC
CDR3 protein: CASSQVWGLEQYF

V gene: TRBV6-2/TRBV6-3
D gene: .
clone size: .
J gene: TRBJ1-2
CDR3 DNA: TGTGCCAGCAACCTCGAGGGGATCTATGGCTACACCTTC
CDR3 protein: CASNLEGIYGYTF

V gene: TRBV7-2
D gene: .
clone size: .
J gene: TRBJ2-1
CDR3 DNA: TGTGCCAGCAGCCAAGGGACTTTTAGGAATGAGCAGTTCTTC
CDR3 protein: CASSQGTFRNEQFF

V gene: TRBV7-2
D gene: TRBD1
clone size: few
J gene: TRBJ2-5
CDR3 DNA: TGTGCCAGCAGCCTAGACAGGGGCTGGGTTGAGACCCAGTACTTC
CDR3 protein: CASSLDRGWVETQYF

V gene: TRBV9
D gene: .
clone size: .
J gene: TRBJ2-3
CDR3 DNA: TGTGCCAGCAGCGTAGCTGCCGGCGCCGAGAGCGCAGATACGCAGTATTTT
CDR3 protein: CASSVAAGAESADTQYF

V gene: TRBV20-1
D gene: TRBD1
clone size: .
J gene: TRBJ1-6
CDR3 DNA: TGCAGTGCTAGAGCCCCCCGACAGGGACTGAATTCACCCCTCCACTTT
CDR3 protein: CSARAPRQGLNSPLHF

V gene: TRBV9
D gene: .
clone size: .
J gene: TRBJ1-2
CDR3 DNA: TGTGCCAGCAGCGTAGGGGCAGGGACGGTGCCCAACTATGGCTACACCTTC
CDR3 protein: CASSVGAGTVPNYGYTF

V gene: TRBV7-9
D gene: .
clone size: .
J gene: TRBJ1-4
CDR3 DNA: TGTGCCAGCAGCTTCCTTATGGGGGAGGAAGAAAAACTGTTTTTT
CDR3 protein: CASSFLMGEEEKLFF

V gene: TRBV20-1
D gene: TRBD2
clone size: .
J gene: TRBJ2-5
CDR3 DNA: TGCAGTGCTAGTGGGTTAGCGGGGGGGTACGAGACCCAGTACTTC
CDR3 protein: CSASGLAGGYETQYF

V gene: TRBV6-5
D gene: TRBD1
clone size: .
J gene: TRBJ1-2
CDR3 DNA: TGTGCCAGCAGTTACCTGGGATTGGGACAGGGTCCTAATCACTATGGCTACACCTTC
CDR3 protein: CASSYLGLGQGPNHYGYTF

V gene: TRBV13
D gene: .
clone size: .
J gene: TRBJ1-2
CDR3 DNA: TGTGCCAGCAGCTTTACTGTTGGCGGGGGTGATGGCTACACCTTC
CDR3 protein: CASSFTVGGGDGYTF

V gene: TRBV29-1
D gene: .
clone size: .
J gene: TRBJ2-7
CDR3 DNA: TGCAGCGCCTGGACATCCTTTAGGCTGTACTTC
CDR3 protein: CSAWTSFRLYF

V gene: TRBV7-2
D gene: TRBD1
clone size: few
J gene: TRBJ2-7
CDR3 DNA: TGTGCCAGCAGCGATACCGGGACAGGGATCTACGAGCAGTACTTC
CDR3 protein: CASSDTGTGIYEQYF

V gene: TRBV5-1
D gene: TRBD1
clone size: few
J gene: TRBJ1-2
CDR3 DNA: TGCGCCAGCAGCCCAGAGGGGGCGTATGGCTACACCTTC
CDR3 protein: CASSPEGAYGYTF

V gene: TRBV6-2/TRBV6-3
D gene: .
clone size: many
J gene: TRBJ2-7
CDR3 DNA: TGTGCCAGCGGTCGCGAGCAGTACTTC
CDR3 protein: CASGREQYF

V gene: TRBV4-2
D gene: .
clone size: .
J gene: TRBJ2-5
CDR3 DNA: TGTGCCAGCAGCCAAGAAGGGTCGCGTGAGACCCAGTACTTC
CDR3 protein: CASSQEGSRETQYF

V gene: TRBV6-1
D gene: .
clone size: .
J gene: TRBJ2-5
CDR3 DNA: TGTGCCAGCAAAGGGGACCAAGTGGGGGAGACCCAGTACTTC
CDR3 protein: CASKGDQVGETQYF

V gene: TRBV7-2
D gene: .
clone size: .
J gene: TRBJ2-7
CDR3 DNA: TGTGCCAGCAGCTTAGATCGGGGGGCCCCCTACGAGCAGTACTTC
CDR3 protein: CASSLDRGAPYEQYF

V gene: TRBV29-1
D gene: TRBD2
clone size: few
J gene: TRBJ2-1
CDR3 DNA: TGCAGCGTGGGGACTAGCGGGGACAATGAGCAGTTCTTC
CDR3 protein: CSVGTSGDNEQFF

V gene: TRBV7-9
D gene: .
clone size: .
J gene: TRBJ1-6
CDR3 DNA: TGTGCCAGCACCCAACCGGGACGGAATAATTCACCCCTCCACTTT
CDR3 protein: CASTQPGRNNSPLHF

V gene: TRBV7-2
D gene: TRBD1
clone size: .
J gene: TRBJ2-4
CDR3 DNA: TGTGCCAGCAGCACCCGACAGGGGCGAGCCAAAAACATTCAGTACTTC
CDR3 protein: CASSTRQGRAKNIQYF

V gene: TRBV4-2
D gene: TRBD1
clone size: .
J gene: TRBJ2-7
CDR3 DNA: TGTGCCAGCAGCCCAGGTCCGGGACAGGTAGTTTCGATGGGCTACGAGCAGTACTTC
CDR3 protein: CASSPGPGQVVSMGYEQYF

V gene: TRBV12-3/TRBV12-4
D gene: TRBD1
clone size: once
J gene: TRBJ1-4
CDR3 DNA: TGTGCCAGCAGTCCCCTCGACAGGGTACTGTTTTTT
CDR3 protein: CASSPLDRVLFF

V gene: TRBV7-2
D gene: .
clone size: few
J gene: TRBJ1-2
CDR3 DNA: TGTGCCAGCAGCTTCCGACAGGCGGGCTATGGCTACACCTTC
CDR3 protein: CASSFRQAGYGYTF

V gene: TRBV6-5
D gene: TRBD1
clone size: .
J gene: TRBJ2-5
CDR3 DNA: TGTGCCAGCACCACGACAGGGGCGGAGACCCAGTACTTC
CDR3 protein: CASTTTGAETQYF

V gene: TRBV6-1
D gene: .
clone size: .
J gene: TRBJ2-5
CDR3 DNA: TGTGCCAGCAGCAAACAACTACAGAATGGACCCCAAGAGACCCAGTACTTC
CDR3 protein: CASSKQLQNGPQETQYF

V gene: TRBV7-9
D gene: .
clone size: .
J gene: TRBJ1-4
CDR3 DNA: TGTGCCAGCAGCCCGTCAGGGCTCCCAGAAAAACTGTTTTTT
CDR3 protein: CASSPSGLPEKLFF

V gene: TRBV5-1
D gene: TRBD1
clone size: .
J gene: TRBJ2-7
CDR3 DNA: TGCGCCAGCAGCCCACTCCCGGGACAGGGGTGCGAGCAGTACTTC
CDR3 protein: CASSPLPGQGCEQYF

V gene: TRBV12-3/TRBV12-4
D gene: .
clone size: .
J gene: TRBJ1-2
CDR3 DNA: TGTGCCAGCAGACCACAACTACGTCGAGGGGCTAACTATGGCTACACCTTC
CDR3 protein: CASRPQLRRGANYGYTF

V gene: TRBV6-5
D gene: TRBD2
clone size: .
J gene: TRBJ2-3
CDR3 DNA: TGTGCCAGCAGTTACTCGGGGAGTAGCGGGGGATACACAGATACGCAGTATTTT
CDR3 protein: CASSYSGSSGGYTDTQYF

V gene: TRBV4-2
D gene: TRBD2
clone size: .
J gene: TRBJ2-3
CDR3 DNA: TGTGCCAGCAGCCAAGAAGGGACTAGCGGAGGAGATACGCAGTATTTT
CDR3 protein: CASSQEGTSGGDTQYF

V gene: TRBV6-2/TRBV6-3
D gene: TRBD1
clone size: .
J gene: TRBJ2-5
CDR3 DNA: TGTGCCAGCAGTTACTCGAGTTACACAGGGGAAGAGACCCAGTACTTC
CDR3 protein: CASSYSSYTGEETQYF

V gene: TRBV7-2
D gene: .
clone size: .
J gene: TRBJ2-5
CDR3 DNA: TGTGCCAGCAGCTTAGGGGGCCTTAATGGAGAGACCCAGTACTTC
CDR3 protein: CASSLGGLNGETQYF

V gene: TRBV6-6
D gene: .
clone size: .
J gene: TRBJ1-2
CDR3 DNA: TGTGCCAGCCGTATTGATAGGGTCTATGGCTACACCTTC
CDR3 protein: CASRIDRVYGYTF

V gene: TRBV28
D gene: TRBD1
clone size: .
J gene: TRBJ1-5
CDR3 DNA: TGTGCCAACAGTTGGAGGACAGGGACGGAGCAGCCCCAGCATTTT
CDR3 protein: CANSWRTGTEQPQHF

V gene: TRBV9
D gene: .
clone size: .
J gene: TRBJ1-5
CDR3 DNA: TGTGCCAGCAGCGATGGACAGAATAGCAATCAGCCCCAGCATTTT
CDR3 protein: CASSDGQNSNQPQHF

V gene: TRBV20-1
D gene: TRBD1
clone size: .
J gene: TRBJ1-2
CDR3 DNA: TGCAGTGTTCCTGCGGGACAGGCAGTCAACAAGGATGGCTACACCTTC
CDR3 protein: CSVPAGQAVNKDGYTF